The entry below gives a single TCR beta chain sequence along with its context. This specimen comes from a study of blood T cell repertoires in COVID-19. For the study at large: Acute and convalescent COVID-19 samples came from the United States, Italy and Spain. In each case, the material was cDNA or gDNA derived from T cells, B-cell-depleted T cells, or PBMCs.

The ends were cut back, 5 bases at V and 2 bases at J, with 16 bases in the middle. Germline CDR1 is SGHAT and CDR2 is FQNNGV. The CDR3 length is 15 residues. Per the study methods: Amplification from reference gene primers served as the basis for estimated nucleated cell counts. Data came from immunoSEQ multiplex PCR; TCRdb stores just in-frame clones and leaves some out. D and trimming were read from the DNA, whereas the V and J calls and clone size are those reported in that table. This table holds fewer than 95,000 clones, 88% found once. The sequence derives from a woman of 80 years or more with acute or convalescent COVID-19. The V and J genes are TRBV11-2 and TRBJ2-7; D is possibly TRBD2 (6 bases). What was sequenced was peripheral blood. In DNA, the CDR3 is TGTGCCAGCAGCGTAGCGTTGGGACTCGCCTACGAGCAGTACTTC. It specifies CASSVALGLAYEQYF.